The T cell receptor (beta chain) under discussion was sequenced for a study of HIV-infected patients and healthy controls. Overall study findings and caveats: HIV-infected repertoires had significantly higher mean Gini indices than controls, possibly reflecting oligoclonality.

Whole blood was used without fractionation, so all unsorted peripheral T cells were included. This CDR3 comprises 14 residues. Germline lookup yields CDR1 SGHVS and CDR2 FNYEAQ. Deletions cut 2 bases from V and 1 base from J, with 9 bases between. Alpha and beta constant-region primers primed reverse transcription of about 470 ng RNA. Each of the alpha and beta chains got its own library through chain-specific third strand synthesis with indices. TCRdb reprocessed the 5' RACE reads via MiXCR and lists one record per CDR3 protein. This table holds about 17,000 distinct CDR3 sequences, approximately 5% found once. This clonotype was seen a few times. Its antigen is as yet unknown.

J is TRBJ2-7 and V is TRBV7-6, with D hard to call. Specimen: blood. This TCR came from an adult in good health. Here the CDR3 reads CASSLSTASYEQYF. The DNA of the CDR3 is TGTGCCAGCAGCTTATCTACAGCTTCCTACGAGCAGTACTTC.